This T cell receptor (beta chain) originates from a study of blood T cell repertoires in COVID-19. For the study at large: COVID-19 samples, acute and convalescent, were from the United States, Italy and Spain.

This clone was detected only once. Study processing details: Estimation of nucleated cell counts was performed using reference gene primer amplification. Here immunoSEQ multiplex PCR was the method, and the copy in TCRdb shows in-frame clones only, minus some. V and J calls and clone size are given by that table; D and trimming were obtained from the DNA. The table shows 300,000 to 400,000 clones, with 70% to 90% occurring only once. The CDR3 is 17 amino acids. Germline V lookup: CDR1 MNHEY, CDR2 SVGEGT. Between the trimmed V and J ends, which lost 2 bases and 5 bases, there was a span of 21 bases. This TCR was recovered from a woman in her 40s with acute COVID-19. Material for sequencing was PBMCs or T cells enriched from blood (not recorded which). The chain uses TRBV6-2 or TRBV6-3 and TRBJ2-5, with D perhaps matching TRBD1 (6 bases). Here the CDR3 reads CASSYPADRWSGETQYF. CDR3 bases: TGTGCCAGCAGTTACCCAGCCGACAGGTGGAGTGGGGAGACCCAGTACTTC.